A selection of T cell receptor beta chains follows, all from one sample in a study of blood T cell repertoires in COVID-19. Sequencing was performed with immunoSEQ multiplex PCR; in TCRdb, only in-frame clones are kept and a portion is missing. This table has just under 300,000 clones, around 87% appearing once. Sequenced material: peripheral blood. These receptors all stem from a man aged 65 to 79 with acute or convalescent COVID-19. Each CDR3 is given with its conserved first and last residue.

v_call	j_call	cdr3_aa
TRBV5-4	TRBJ2-5	CASSSRGGRRETQYF
TRBV28	TRBJ2-1	CASSLLPGTSGRVYNEQFF
TRBV11-3	TRBJ2-3	CASSSSPGTTDTQYF
TRBV7-6	TRBJ2-2	CASSLEASGGRNTGELFF
TRBV6-6	TRBJ2-6	CASSLTASGANVLTF
TRBV3-1/TRBV3-2	TRBJ2-5	CASSQDRDREVPQYF
TRBV28	TRBJ2-5	CASSTGLETQYF
TRBV7-8	TRBJ1-6	CASSHRGPLHF
TRBV7-2	TRBJ2-7	CASSLRDFPPYEQYF
TRBV10-3	TRBJ2-2	CAINSGGPSPNTGELFF
TRBV3-1/TRBV3-2	TRBJ2-7	CASTPSPGWEQYF
TRBV7-2	TRBJ2-7	CASSFGAGGFPYEQYF
TRBV6-5	TRBJ2-7	CASSLHRDRGNYEQYF
TRBV7-3	TRBJ1-3	CASSPSGGAGNTIYF
TRBV11-3	TRBJ2-3	CASSLGRGRGPDTQYF
TRBV11-3	TRBJ2-2	CASSRTGERLLANTGELFF
TRBV28	TRBJ2-1	CASSLAGPSYNEQFF
TRBV5-1	TRBJ1-5	CASSLGGGVGQPQHF
TRBV4-3	TRBJ1-4	CASSQITAEKLFF
TRBV21-1	TRBJ1-1	CASSRDRSMNTEAFF
TRBV9	TRBJ2-7	CASSVATGGPYEQYF
TRBV19	TRBJ2-1	CASRSSGTSVYNEQFF
TRBV2	TRBJ2-5	CASEDWQGGGTQYF
TRBV12-3/TRBV12-4	TRBJ1-1	CASSPTGVEAFF
TRBV30	TRBJ1-2	CAWRDRGRGGYTF
TRBV29-1	TRBJ1-2	CSVGLGEGYGYTF
TRBV6-5	TRBJ1-6	CASSSDRADSPLHF
TRBV6-5	TRBJ1-4	CASSSLTLSNEKLFF
TRBV18	TRBJ2-2	CASSPLGTGGTGELFF
TRBV6-5	TRBJ1-6	CASRDSNNSPLHF
TRBV5-6	TRBJ1-1	CASSLRGRDTEAFF
TRBV7-9	TRBJ2-7	CASSLDRGTEQYF
TRBV6-6	TRBJ2-5	CASNTGGTAQETQYF
TRBV19	TRBJ2-5	CASSSRDTETQYF
TRBV6-4	TRBJ2-1	CASSAQGGYNEQFF
TRBV19	TRBJ2-5	CASSRGTLQETQYF
TRBV5-1	TRBJ1-4	CASSPRTALNEKLFF
TRBV3-1/TRBV3-2	TRBJ1-1	CASSQGERTEAFF
TRBV5-1	TRBJ2-1	CASSRTSGSYNEQFF
TRBV4-1	TRBJ1-4	CASSQVSNMLNEKLFF
TRBV6-1	TRBJ1-5	CASSEFGTGIGQPQHF
TRBV6-6	TRBJ2-5	CASSYSGSPQGETQYF
TRBV6-5	TRBJ1-4	CASQPGQGSEKLFF
TRBV7-9	TRBJ2-1	CASHAGLAGSEQFF
TRBV15	TRBJ1-1	CATSREQGWIVFF
TRBV14	TRBJ2-3	CASSPPVTDTQYF
TRBV3-1/TRBV3-2	TRBJ2-7	CASSRGQISYEQYF
TRBV12-5	TRBJ2-3	CASGLWGPADTQYF
TRBV12-3/TRBV12-4	TRBJ1-3	CASSLDRLTLYF
TRBV18	TRBJ1-2	CASSPDRSYGYTF
TRBV6-5	TRBJ2-1	CASSYQSGTTYNEQFF
TRBV5-1	TRBJ2-2	CASSPGDRVSGELFF
TRBV7-8	TRBJ2-3	CASSPVLDTQYF
TRBV28	TRBJ1-1	CASSLPPGKLNTEAFF
TRBV5-1	TRBJ2-7	CASSLQTSSYEQYF